These 17 T cell receptor beta chains share one sample of origin, sequenced in a study of shared clonotypes between healthy human individuals. It was CD45RO-negative cells, positively selected for CCR7, that made up naive CD8 cells, with terminally differentiated effector memory CD45RA+ cells excluded. The repertoire was sequenced with immunoSEQ multiplex PCR; TCRdb's copy has only in-frame clones and lacks some. The repertoire holds about 2.2 million clones, with about 92% as singletons. The sequencing sample was made of naive CD8+ T cells from PBMCs. The receptors stem from a man between 18 and 35 years old in good health. Some clones in this sample may be carry-over from other donors' samples.

This chain links TRBV4-1 with TRBJ2-1, with 8 bases identical to TRBD2. CDR3 size: 17 residues. V was pared by 0 bases and J by 7 bases, with 11 bases of the junction left unmatched. Germline lookup yields CDR1 MGHRA and CDR2 YSYEKL. The CDR3 DNA is TGCGCCAGCAGCCAAGAGCCTGGGCTAGCGGGTGTAAATGAGCAGTTCTTC. It translates to CASSQEPGLAGVNEQFF.

The rearrangement uses TRBV9 and TRBJ2-2; 7 nucleotides match TRBD2. CDR3 length equals 16 residues. CDR1 SGDLS and CDR2 YYNGEE come from the germline V gene. With 1 base clipped from V and 2 bases from J, the junction kept 5 bases outside the gene matches. The CDR3 DNA reads TGTGCCAGCAGCGTACCGGCTAGCGGAAACACCGGGGAGCTGTTTTTT. Encoded protein: CASSVPASGNTGELFF.

The V and J genes are TRBV6-6 and TRBJ1-5, with D possibly TRBD1 on 6 matching bases. The CDR3 covers 16 residues. Germline V gives CDR1 MNHNY, CDR2 SVGAGI (reference sequence). Trimming pared 2 bases from V and 0 bases from J, leaving 11 bases between. CDR3 residues: CASSYKQGGSNQPQHF. The CDR3 nucleotides are TGTGCCAGCAGTTACAAACAGGGAGGTAGCAATCAGCCCCAGCATTTT.

This chain connects TRBV5-1 to TRBJ2-5; 7 positions agree with TRBD2. Losses at the gene ends were 4 bases for V and 5 bases for J; bases not matched to a gene: 17. Germline V CDR1 and CDR2: SGHRS, YFSETQ. The CDR3 covers 17 residues. In nucleotides, the CDR3 is TGCGCCAGCAGCCAATTCGGGGGGACCTTCTCGGGGGAGACCCAGTACTTC. This encodes CASSQFGGTFSGETQYF.

This chain uses TRBV9 with TRBJ2-2, with D perhaps matching TRBD1 or TRBD2 (5 bases each). Germline values: CDR1 SGDLS, CDR2 YYNGEE. CDR3 size: 18 residues. Trimming left V 3 bases short and J 4 bases short, with 22 bases between. This CDR3 reads CASSDSFWGSRATGELFF. The DNA of the CDR3 is TGTGCCAGCAGCGACAGTTTTTGGGGGAGTCGAGCCACCGGGGAGCTGTTTTTT.

With respect to this clone: It is unclear where the CDR3 begins or ends on the DNA, so no DNA is shown, and the CDR3 is as TCRdb lists it. The chain employs TRBV29-1 and TRBJ2-7. In germline, CDR1 is SQVTM, CDR2 ANQGSEA. The CDR3 comprises 10 residues, both ends counted. The CDR3: CSVAPGAEYF.

In its sample, this clone was seen once. For the CDR3, the DNA is TGCAGCGTTGAAGGGGAAGTCCCCTACGAGCAGTACTTC. Translation gives CSVEGEVPYEQYF. The chain employs TRBV29-1 and TRBJ2-7; D not certain. Trimming stripped 1 base from V and 2 bases from J, with 9 bases between. CDR3 length: 13 residues. Germline CDR1 SQVTM, CDR2 ANQGSEA.

This rearrangement joins TRBV5-1 to TRBJ2-7; TRBD2 aligns across 8 bases. The CDR3 spans 17 residues. Trimming at V came to 1 base and at J to 5 bases, leaving 14 bases not matched to a gene. Germline CDR1 SGHRS, CDR2 YFSETQ. CDR3 sequence reads: CASSLNGLAPSGHEQYF. CDR3 coding DNA: TGCGCCAGCAGCTTGAATGGACTAGCCCCCAGTGGGCACGAGCAGTACTTC.

The gene calls are TRBV6-5 and TRBJ1-2; 7 nucleotides match TRBD1. This CDR3 region has 15 residues. With 8 bases clipped from V and 8 bases from J, the junction kept 17 bases outside the gene matches. CDR1 MNHEY and CDR2 SVGAGI come from the germline V gene. The CDR3 nucleotides are TGTGCCAGCCAGGTCCGGACAGGCGATCCCCTGGGCTACACCTTC. It translates to CASQVRTGDPLGYTF.

The chain recombines TRBV9 with TRBJ1-3, with D hard to call. The CDR3 loop spans 15 amino acids. Trimming cost V 0 bases and J 1 base, with 8 bases left between them. Germline V lookup: CDR1 SGDLS, CDR2 YYNGEE. The CDR3 reads CASSVGKGSGNTIYF. The CDR3, as DNA: TGTGCCAGCAGCGTAGGAAAGGGATCTGGAAACACCATATATTTT.

Only one count was recorded for this clone. The rearrangement links TRBV10-3 to TRBJ2-7; 11 bases are a match to TRBD2. This CDR3 comprises 15 residues. The germline V gene has CDR1 ENHRY and CDR2 SYGVKD. With 4 bases clipped from V and 7 bases from J, the junction kept 9 bases outside the gene matches. CDR3 sequence reads: CAISVKLAGVREQYF. The CDR3 nucleotides are TGTGCCATCAGTGTTAAACTAGCGGGAGTAAGAGAGCAGTACTTC.

This clone has a single count. The chain has TRBV7-6 and TRBJ2-3, with 8 positions matching TRBD1. Germline V gene lookup returns CDR1 SGHVS and CDR2 FNYEAQ. Trimming took 7 bases from V and 3 from J; bases not matched to a gene: 12. This CDR3 contains 16 residues. CDR3 sequence reads: CASTSSGGQRTDTQYF. CDR3 sequence (DNA): TGTGCCAGCACCTCGTCAGGGGGCCAGAGGACAGATACGCAGTATTTT.

The chain employs TRBV29-1 and TRBJ2-7, with 9 bases matching TRBD2. The CDR3 consists of 13 residues. V shed 6 bases and J 3 bases; nucleotides not matched to a gene: 6. CDR1 is SQVTM, CDR2 ANQGSEA, per germline. For the CDR3, the DNA is TGCAGCGTGGAGACTAGCGGAATCTACGAGCAGTACTTC. It encodes CSVETSGIYEQYF.

V gene TRBV4-2 combines with J gene TRBJ2-1; the match to TRBD2 covers 8 bases. The CDR3 spans 16 residues. The germline V gene has CDR1 LGHNA and CDR2 YNFKEQ. Trimming removed 3 bases from V and 5 bases from J; junction bases left unmatched: 9. CDR3 sequence (DNA): TGTGCCAGCAGCCATAAAGCGGGAGAGGTCGACAATGAGCAGTTCTTC. Encoded protein: CASSHKAGEVDNEQFF.

The chain employs TRBV4-1 and TRBJ2-5; the D call may be TRBD1 or TRBD2 (5 bases each). The germline CDR1 and CDR2 sequences are MGHRA and YSYEKL. V lost 2 bases and J 1 base, leaving 23 bases between the germline ends. The CDR3 is made up of 19 amino acids. This CDR3 reads CASSQRDGDPWETQETQYF. The CDR3 nucleotides are TGCGCCAGCAGCCAAAGGGACGGAGACCCCTGGGAAACCCAAGAGACCCAGTACTTC.

The chain uses TRBV7-8 and TRBJ1-5, with D possibly matching TRBD1 (5 bases). This CDR3 region has 15 residues. V lost 5 bases, J lost 4 bases, and 15 bases lay in between. In germline, CDR1 is SGHVS, CDR2 FQNEAQ. CDR3 loop: CASSHRKGDNQPQHF. The CDR3 coding sequence is TGTGCCAGCAGCCATCGGAAAGGGGATAATCAGCCCCAGCATTTT.

This rearrangement joins TRBV11-1 to TRBJ2-1; D gene unclear. With 5 bases removed from V and 4 bases from J, the gap between germline ends came to 21 bases. The CDR3 loop spans 17 amino acids. The V gene's germline CDR1 is SGHAT and CDR2 FQDESV (reference sequence). CDR3 sequence: CASSTWLEVSPYNEQFF. In DNA, the CDR3 is TGTGCCAGCAGCACCTGGCTAGAAGTAAGCCCTTACAATGAGCAGTTCTTC. Supplemented by reference TRBV11-1 and TRBJ2-1, the full variable domain reads EAEVAQSPRYKITEKSQAVAFWCDPISGHATLYWYRQILGQGPELLVQFQDESVVDDSQLPKDRFSAERLKGVDSTLKIQPAELGDSAMYLCASSTWLEVSPYNEQFFGPGTRLTVL.